A single sample gave rise to the 14 T cell receptor beta chains below, sequenced in a study of blood T cells in healthy people across ages. A second PCR, run for roughly 7 to 11 cycles, used a sample-barcoded 5' primer plus a J-beta primer mix. TCRdb called the 5' RACE reads again in MiXCR, with one record for every CDR3 protein. The sample carries about 800,000 distinct CDR3 sequences, about half recorded once. The specimen sequenced was blood. The receptor set was obtained from a man older than 75 in good health.

This clonotype was recorded many times. The rearrangement joins TRBV5-1 to TRBJ2-5, with 10 bases aligning to TRBD2. Unmatched junction bases numbered 6, after V lost 4 bases and J lost 3 bases. Germline assignment: CDR1 SGHRS and CDR2 YFSETQ. CDR3 length: 15 residues. The DNA of the CDR3 is TGCGCCAGCAGCCCTAGCGGGAGTAAAGAAGAGACCCAGTACTTC. This gives the protein CASSPSGSKEETQYF.

There are a few counts of this clonotype. This sequence joins TRBV20-1 and TRBJ2-1, with D perhaps matching TRBD1 (5 bases). From germline, CDR1 is DFQATT and CDR2 SNEGSKA (reference sequence). Trimming pared 6 bases from V and 7 bases from J, leaving 19 bases between. The CDR3 has 14 residues. CDR3 sequence (DNA): TGCAGTGCCGGAGATCGACAGTACGAGAATGAGCAGTTCTTC. This encodes CSAGDRQYENEQFF.

There are a few counts of this clonotype. This chain uses TRBV18 with TRBJ2-7; 8 positions match TRBD2. Trimming at V came to 2 bases and at J to 0 bases, leaving 6 bases not matched to a gene. Germline V lookup: CDR1 KGHSH, CDR2 LQKENI. The CDR3 covers 16 residues. CDR3 sequence: CASSPTSGQRSYEQYF. CDR3 nucleotides: TGTGCCAGCTCACCAACTAGCGGACAGCGCTCCTACGAGCAGTACTTC.

This sequence joins TRBV20-1 and TRBJ2-3; perhaps TRBD2 as D (6 bases). Trimming took off 7 bases at V and 3 bases at J, with 17 bases between the two ends. Germline loops: CDR1 DFQATT, CDR2 SNEGSKA (reference sequence). This CDR3 comprises 14 residues. The CDR3 region has the DNA TGCAGTGGGTACCCAGGAGGGACGACAGATACGCAGTATTTT. This gives the protein CSGYPGGTTDTQYF.

A few counts support this clonotype. The V gene is TRBV13, the J gene TRBJ1-4, with D uncertain. V gave up 5 bases and J gave up 4 bases, with 11 bases separating them. Per the germline V gene, CDR1 is PRHDT and CDR2 is FYEKMQ (reference sequence). This CDR3 has 14 amino acids. CDR3: CASSTGPINEKLFF. The CDR3 DNA sequence: TGTGCCAGCAGCACCGGACCTATTAATGAAAAACTGTTTTTT.

This clonotype was seen a few times. This sequence joins TRBV12-3 or TRBV12-4 and TRBJ2-5; a possible D gene is TRBD1 (5 bases). V lost 5 bases and J lost 4, with 14 bases in between. CDR3 length: 14 amino acids. CDR3 protein: CASSQRPRGETQYF. Here the CDR3 DNA reads TGTGCCAGCAGTCAGAGGCCTAGGGGAGAGACCCAGTACTTC.

The chain joins TRBV3-1 to TRBJ1-6, with 8 bases that match TRBD1. The CDR3 contains 15 residues. The J segment lost 11 bases and the V segment lost 0 bases, leaving 6 bases of the junction unmatched. CDR1 is LGHDT, CDR2 YNNKEL, per germline (reference sequence). DNA of the CDR3: TGTGCCAGCAGCCAAGATCCAGGGGGCAGAACACCCCTCCACTTT. It encodes CASSQDPGGRTPLHF.

This chain connects TRBV29-1 to TRBJ2-3; 7 bases fit TRBD2. Unmatched junction bases numbered 10, after V lost 7 bases and J lost 9 bases. Germline CDR1 is SQVTM and CDR2 is ANQGSEA. This CDR3 is 12 amino acids long. The CDR3 protein is CSAGRAGETQYF. CDR3 sequence (DNA): TGCAGCGCCGGAAGGGCGGGAGAAACGCAGTATTTT.

The chain is built from TRBV25-1 and TRBJ1-2, with TRBD1 as a possible D gene (6 bases). The germline V gene has CDR1 MGHDK and CDR2 SYGVNS. The CDR3 spans 14 residues. Trimming took off 6 bases at V and 5 bases at J, with 16 bases between the two ends. CDR3 nucleotides: TGTGCCAGCAGCCGAGTGGAGGGGGGATATGGCTACACCTTC. It is translated as CASSRVEGGYGYTF.

This clonotype was counted a few times. This rearrangement joins TRBV11-2 to TRBJ2-4; 9 positions agree with TRBD1. After removal of 7 bases from V and 5 bases from J, the junction contained 9 bases not matched to a gene. CDR3 length: 15 amino acids. Germline lookup yields CDR1 SGHAT and CDR2 FQNNGV. The CDR3 sequence is CASTQPGQGQNIQYF. In DNA form, the CDR3 reads TGTGCCAGCACCCAGCCGGGACAGGGCCAAAACATTCAGTACTTC.

The V call is TRBV7-2, the J call TRBJ2-5; tentatively, D is TRBD1 (6 bases). V was cut by 3 bases and J by 11 bases, with 22 bases left in between. The CDR3 runs to 15 residues. In germline, CDR1 is SGHTA, CDR2 FQGNSA. CDR3 in DNA: TGTGCCAGCAGCTTTGTGTTAGGGGGAGACGATGAGCAGTACTTC. This codes for CASSFVLGGDDEQYF.

This clonotype was observed many times. The chain combines TRBV29-1 with TRBJ2-7, with 10 bases identical to TRBD1. The CDR3 has 14 residues. V lost 6 bases and J lost 4; bases outside the gene matches: 9. Germline V gene lookup returns CDR1 SQVTM and CDR2 ANQGSEA. In DNA form, the CDR3 reads TGCAGCGTGCGACAGGGGGCTTCGGAGTACGAGCAGTACTTC. Residues: CSVRQGASEYEQYF.

J is TRBJ2-5 and V is TRBV6-6; TRBD2 might be the D (6 bases). V lost 2 bases and J lost 11, with 21 bases in between. Germline CDR1 reads MNHNY; CDR2 reads SVGAGI (reference sequence). This CDR3 has 15 amino acids. DNA for the CDR3: TGTGCCAGCAGTTACGCCTACGCGGACTATAGTGAGCAGTACTTC. Translation: CASSYAYADYSEQYF.

This clonotype was seen a handful of times. The chain joins TRBV3-1 to TRBJ1-1; TRBD1 might be the D (6 bases). V was trimmed by 4 bases and J by 0 bases, leaving 15 bases between them. The CDR3 runs to 16 residues. CDR1 and CDR2 from the germline V gene are LGHDT and YNNKEL (reference sequence). The CDR3 spells CASSRGGAGLNTEAFF. CDR3 bases: TGTGCCAGCAGCCGAGGGGGTGCGGGATTGAACACTGAAGCTTTCTTT.